These 12 T cell receptor beta chains were sequenced from one sample in a study of T cell responses to AZD1222 COVID-19 vaccine. The table came from immunoSEQ multiplex PCR; TCRdb's copy has only in-frame clones and leaves some out. The sample has some 94,000 clones, nearly 90% seen once. Sequences were derived from peripheral blood, sampled on day 0 of AZD1222 vaccination. The source is an adult in good health.

The chain combines TRBV11-3 with TRBJ1-2, with 12 bases fitting TRBD1. Germline trimming cut 5 bases from V and 3 bases from J; bases unmatched to any gene: 10. The CDR3 totals 17 residues. Per germline, CDR1 SGHNT and CDR2 YENEEA. The CDR3 nucleotides are TGTGCCAGCAGCCTGGTGGGGACAGGGGGCTTGGACTATGGCTACACCTTC. Protein sequence: CASSLVGTGGLDYGYTF.

This clone was counted a single time. The DNA for the CDR3 is TGTGCCAGCAGCACAGGTGGGGGTGTGAACACCGGGGAGCTGTTTTTT. It yields the protein CASSTGGGVNTGELFF. The chain combines TRBV7-3 with TRBJ2-2, with D perhaps being TRBD1 or TRBD2 (5 bases each). The V gene lost 5 bases and the J gene lost 1 base, with 14 bases spanning the gap. The germline V gene encodes CDR1 SGHTA and CDR2 FQGTGA. This CDR3 has 16 residues.

This chain joins TRBV2 and TRBJ2-5, with 7 bases fitting TRBD1. The germline CDR1 and CDR2 sequences are SNHLY and FYNNEI. V lost 7 bases and J lost 7; bases outside the gene matches: 18. This CDR3 region has 16 residues. CDR3 in DNA: TGTGCCAGCATTGGGACAGTGGGGCCATCGAAACGGACCCAGTACTTC. This gives the protein CASIGTVGPSKRTQYF.

The chain employs TRBV6-2 or TRBV6-3 and TRBJ1-1; perhaps TRBD1 as D (5 bases). The germline V gene has CDR1 MNHEY and CDR2 SVGEGT. Trimming stripped 4 bases from V and 4 bases from J, with 13 bases between. This CDR3 is 14 amino acids long. CDR3 residues: CASSWGGDGTEAFF. For the CDR3, the DNA is TGTGCCAGCAGTTGGGGGGGTGACGGCACTGAAGCTTTCTTT.

The V and J genes are TRBV4-3 and TRBJ1-5; D is uncertain. The CDR3 has 13 amino acids. Trimming removed 1 base at V and 6 bases at J, with 7 bases between. The germline V gene encodes CDR1 LGHNA and CDR2 YSLEER. In DNA form, the CDR3 reads TGCGCCAGCAGCCAAGTTTTGGGTCAGCCCCAGCATTTT. Its protein product is CASSQVLGQPQHF.

This chain joins TRBV2 and TRBJ1-1, with D possibly TRBD1 on 6 matching bases. The length of the CDR3 is 13 residues. CDR1 is SNHLY and CDR2 is FYNNEI in the germline V gene. V was pared by 11 bases and J by 1 base, with 14 bases between. The CDR3 DNA reads TGTGCCGGTCAACAGGGCCCGAACACTGAAGCTTTCTTT. Its translation: CAGQQGPNTEAFF.

CDR3 DNA sequence: TGTGCCAGCAGCGCGATACAGGGTAGAAGTGAAAAACTGTTTTTT. It translates to CASSAIQGRSEKLFF. The J gene is TRBJ1-4, the V gene TRBV6-5; perhaps TRBD1 as D (6 bases). Germline-derived CDR1 and CDR2 are MNHEY and SVGAGI. CDR3 length: 15 residues. V lost 6 bases and J lost 7, with 18 bases in between.

This chain connects TRBV3-1 (or the pseudogene TRBV3-2) to TRBJ2-7, with D perhaps TRBD2 (7 bases). V was pared by 6 bases and J by 3 bases, with 12 bases between. Germline V CDR1 and CDR2: LGHDT, YNNKEL (reference sequence). This CDR3 has 13 amino acids. CDR3 region: CASRMGGLYEQYF. As DNA, the CDR3 is TGTGCCAGCAGGATGGGGGGGCTCTACGAGCAGTACTTC.

The V and J genes are TRBV7-9 and TRBJ2-1, with TRBD2 matching over 7 bases. Germline values: CDR1 SEHNR, CDR2 FQNEAQ (reference sequence). The ends lost 8 bases at V and 8 bases at J; junction bases unmatched: 12. CDR3 length equals 14 residues. The CDR3 loop is CASRQSGGVDEQFF. The CDR3 DNA reads TGTGCCAGCCGCCAGAGTGGGGGGGTGGATGAGCAGTTCTTC.

This chain's CDR3 is CASSYGSIQYF. The CDR3 bases are TGTGCCAGCAGTTATGGTAGCATTCAGTACTTC. The rearrangement uses TRBV6-5 and TRBJ2-4, with D unclear. Germline V gene sequence: CDR1 MNHEY, CDR2 SVGAGI. V lost 3 bases and J lost 9, with 6 bases in between. This CDR3 has 11 amino acids.

The chain employs TRBV12-3 or TRBV12-4 and TRBJ1-5; possibly TRBD1 for D (6 bases). Trimming pared 4 bases from V and 6 bases from J, leaving 10 bases between. The CDR3 contains 13 residues. DNA for the CDR3: TGTGCCAGCAGTTCAGGGGTTGTTCAGCCCCAGCATTTT. It encodes CASSSGVVQPQHF.

The chain is built from TRBV6-1 and TRBJ1-5; tentatively, D is TRBD1 (5 bases). V lost 2 bases and J 5 bases, leaving 13 bases between the germline ends. CDR3 length: 15 amino acids. Germline V gives CDR1 MNHNS, CDR2 SASEGT. The CDR3 bases are TGTGCCAGCAGTGAACTTACAGGCAATTATCAGCCCCAGCATTTT. This translates into CASSELTGNYQPQHF.